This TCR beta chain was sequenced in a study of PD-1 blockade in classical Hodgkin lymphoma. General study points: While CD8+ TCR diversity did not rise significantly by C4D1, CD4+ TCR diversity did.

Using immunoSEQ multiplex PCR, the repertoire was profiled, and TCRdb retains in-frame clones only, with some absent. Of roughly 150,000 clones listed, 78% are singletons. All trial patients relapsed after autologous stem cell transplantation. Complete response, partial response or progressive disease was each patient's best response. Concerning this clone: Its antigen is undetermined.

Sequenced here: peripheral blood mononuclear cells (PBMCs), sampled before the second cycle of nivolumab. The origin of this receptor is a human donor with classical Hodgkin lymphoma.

CDR3 sequence reads: CASSFTGAEGYTF. The CDR3 DNA is TGCGCCAGCAGCTTTACTGGGGCGGAGGGCTACACCTTC. V and J are TRBV5-1 and TRBJ1-2; TRBD1 is a possible D gene (5 bases). This CDR3 has 13 residues. V was shortened by 2 bases and J by 8 bases, with 13 bases between the two germline ends. CDR1 and CDR2 from the germline V gene are SGHRS and YFSETQ.